Listed below are T cell receptor beta chains from one sample, sequenced in a study of blood T cell repertoires in COVID-19. Data came from immunoSEQ multiplex PCR; TCRdb stores just in-frame clones and leaves some out. The top ten hold about 2.9% of the sample, which has 96,000 or so clones, around nine tenths seen once. Sequencing was carried out using peripheral blood. The origin of the receptors is a woman older than 75 with acute or convalescent COVID-19. Both conserved end residues are part of each CDR3. The D gene is left open where the match is weak. The size entry is marked missing in some rows and otherwise reads once, few, many or a size class.

D gene	V gene	clone size	J gene	CDR3 protein	CDR3 DNA
.	TRBV28	.	TRBJ2-5	CASGTGTSVGTQYF	TGTGCCAGCGGGACCGGGACATCCGTTGGGACCCAGTACTTC
TRBD1	TRBV2	once	TRBJ1-1	CASSDKRQGEAFF	TGTGCCAGCAGTGACAAAAGACAGGGTGAAGCTTTCTTT
.	TRBV7-9	.	TRBJ1-1	CASSPGVLNTEAFF	TGTGCCAGCAGCCCGGGGGTCCTGAACACTGAAGCTTTCTTT
TRBD2	TRBV29-1	.	TRBJ2-4	CSAWTGGNIQYF	TGCAGCGCTTGGACGGGAGGGAACATTCAGTACTTC
.	TRBV2	few	TRBJ1-2	CASSGVGGFFYGYTF	TGTGCCAGCAGTGGGGTTGGGGGCTTCTTCTATGGCTACACCTTC
.	TRBV18	.	TRBJ1-2	CASSPAGAYGYTF	TGTGCCAGCTCACCAGCAGGGGCCTATGGCTACACCTTC
.	TRBV9	.	TRBJ1-5	CASSVGLSNQPQHF	TGTGCCAGCAGCGTAGGTCTGAGCAATCAGCCCCAGCATTTT
TRBD1	TRBV28	.	TRBJ1-1	CASIPGQDTEAFF	TGTGCCAGCATTCCCGGACAGGACACTGAAGCTTTCTTT
TRBD2	TRBV7-2	.	TRBJ2-7	CASSLLASGEISYEQYF	TGTGCCAGCAGCTTACTCGCTAGCGGGGAGATTTCTTACGAGCAGTACTTC
TRBD1	TRBV24-1	.	TRBJ2-5	CATSDPGTGQETQYF	TGTGCCACCAGTGACCCCGGGACAGGACAAGAGACCCAGTACTTC
.	TRBV4-2	once	TRBJ2-2	CASSQDKQNTGELFF	TGTGCCAGCAGCCAAGACAAACAAAACACCGGGGAGCTGTTTTTT
.	TRBV6-6	.	TRBJ2-5	CASSYRAGKETQYF	TGTGCCAGCAGTTACAGAGCCGGGAAAGAGACCCAGTACTTC
TRBD2	TRBV15	.	TRBJ2-3	CATSSRGEADTQYF	TGTGCCACCAGCTCCCGGGGGGAGGCAGATACGCAGTATTTT
.	TRBV5-1	.	TRBJ1-1	CASKEGFTEAFF	TGCGCCAGCAAGGAGGGATTTACTGAAGCTTTCTTT
.	TRBV4-3	.	TRBJ1-6	CASSQGLGQADSALHF	TGCGCCAGCAGCCAAGGGCTGGGGCAGGCGGATTCGGCCCTCCACTTT
.	TRBV10-3	.	TRBJ1-2	CAISDPRAGGYTF	TGTGCCATCAGTGATCCGAGGGCAGGCGGCTACACCTTC
TRBD1	TRBV5-1	.	TRBJ2-5	CASSRQGQETQYF	TGCGCCAGCAGCCGACAGGGACAAGAGACCCAGTACTTC
.	TRBV5-1	.	TRBJ1-4	CASSFLGATNEKLFF	TGCGCCAGCAGCTTCCTCGGTGCAACTAATGAAAAACTGTTTTTT
.	TRBV29-1	.	TRBJ2-1	CSVAQGYNEQFF	TGCAGCGTCGCACAGGGCTACAATGAGCAGTTCTTC
TRBD1	TRBV7-3	few	TRBJ1-2	CASSSTGDYGYTF	TGTGCCAGCAGCTCAACAGGGGACTATGGCTACACCTTC
TRBD1	TRBV29-1	once	TRBJ1-2	CSVVDRGLDGYTF	TGCAGCGTTGTCGACAGGGGGCTAGATGGCTACACCTTC
TRBD2	TRBV15	once	TRBJ2-1	CATSVRSTGLLAGVREQFF	TGTGCCACCAGCGTTCGCTCCACGGGGCTTCTAGCGGGAGTAAGAGAGCAGTTCTTC
.	TRBV7-2	.	TRBJ1-5	CASSPPGDSNQPQHF	TGTGCCAGCAGCCCCCCGGGGGATAGCAATCAGCCCCAGCATTTT
TRBD1	TRBV18	.	TRBJ1-2	CASSPGQGVNSYGYTF	TGTGCCAGCTCACCCGGACAGGGGGTGAACTCCTATGGCTACACCTTC
.	TRBV30	.	TRBJ2-1	CAWSRWGDREQFF	TGTGCCTGGAGCAGGTGGGGGGACCGGGAGCAGTTCTTC
.	TRBV19	.	TRBJ2-1	CASNWAKAYNEQFF	TGTGCCAGTAACTGGGCTAAAGCTTACAATGAGCAGTTCTTC